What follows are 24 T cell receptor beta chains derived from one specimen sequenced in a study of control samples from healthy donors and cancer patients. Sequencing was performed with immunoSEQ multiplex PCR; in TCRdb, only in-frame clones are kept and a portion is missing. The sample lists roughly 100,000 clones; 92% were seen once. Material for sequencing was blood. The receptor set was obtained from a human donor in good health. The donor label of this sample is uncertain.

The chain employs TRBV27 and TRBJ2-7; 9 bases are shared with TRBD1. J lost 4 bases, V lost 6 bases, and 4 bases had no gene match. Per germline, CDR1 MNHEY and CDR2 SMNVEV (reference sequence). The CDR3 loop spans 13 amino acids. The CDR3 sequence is CASRGTGRYEQYF. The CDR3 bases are TGTGCCAGCAGAGGGACAGGGAGATACGAGCAGTACTTC.

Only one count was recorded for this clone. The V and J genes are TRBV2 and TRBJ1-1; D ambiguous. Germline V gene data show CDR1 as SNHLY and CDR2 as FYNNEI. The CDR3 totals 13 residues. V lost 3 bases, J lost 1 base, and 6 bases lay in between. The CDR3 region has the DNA TGTGCCAGCAGTGATCCAGGGAACACTGAAGCTTTCTTT. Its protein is CASSDPGNTEAFF.

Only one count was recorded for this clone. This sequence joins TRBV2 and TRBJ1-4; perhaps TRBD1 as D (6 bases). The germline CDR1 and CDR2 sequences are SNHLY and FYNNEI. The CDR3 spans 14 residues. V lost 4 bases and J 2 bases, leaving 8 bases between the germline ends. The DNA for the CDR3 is TGTGCCAGCAGTGGGAGGGGGACTAATGAAAAACTGTTTTTT. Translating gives CASSGRGTNEKLFF.

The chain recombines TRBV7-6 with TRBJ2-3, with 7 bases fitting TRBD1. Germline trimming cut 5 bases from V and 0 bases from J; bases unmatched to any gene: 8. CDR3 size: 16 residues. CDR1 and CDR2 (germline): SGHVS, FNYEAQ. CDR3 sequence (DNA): TGTGCCAGCAGCCTTGGACAGGTCTCTAGCACAGATACGCAGTATTTT. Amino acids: CASSLGQVSSTDTQYF.

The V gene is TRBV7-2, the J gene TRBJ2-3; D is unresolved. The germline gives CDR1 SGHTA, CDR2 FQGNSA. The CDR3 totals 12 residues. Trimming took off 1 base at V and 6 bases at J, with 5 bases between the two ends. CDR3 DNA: TGTGCCAGCAGCTTAGTTTTCGATACGCAGTATTTT. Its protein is CASSLVFDTQYF. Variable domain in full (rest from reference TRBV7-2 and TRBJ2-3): GAGVSQSPSNKVTEKGKDVELRCDPISGHTALYWYRQSLGQGLEFLIYFQGNSAPDKSGLPSDRFSAERTGGSVSTLTIQRTQQEDSAVYLCASSLVFDTQYFGPGTRLTVL.

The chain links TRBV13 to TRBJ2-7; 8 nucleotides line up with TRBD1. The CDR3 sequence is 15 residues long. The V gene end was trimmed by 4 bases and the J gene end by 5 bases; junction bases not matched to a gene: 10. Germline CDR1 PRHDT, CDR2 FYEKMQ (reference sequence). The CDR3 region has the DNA TGTGCCAGCAGCTACCACCGGACAGGGAGGAACGAGCAGTACTTC. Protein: CASSYHRTGRNEQYF.

The CDR3 region has the DNA TGTGCCAGCAGCTCAAGAGGGACAGGGAACACTGAAGCTTTCTTT. This sequence encodes CASSSRGTGNTEAFF. The V call is TRBV7-9, the J call TRBJ1-1, with 8 bases aligning to TRBD1. In germline, CDR1 is SEHNR, CDR2 FQNEAQ (reference sequence). This CDR3 region has 15 residues. V trimming: 4 bases; J trimming: 1 base; junction bases outside the gene matches: 5.

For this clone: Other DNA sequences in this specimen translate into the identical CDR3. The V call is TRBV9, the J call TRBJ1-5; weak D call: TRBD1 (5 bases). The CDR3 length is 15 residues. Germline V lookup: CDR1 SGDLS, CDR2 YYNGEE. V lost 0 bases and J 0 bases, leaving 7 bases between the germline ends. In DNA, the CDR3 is TGTGCCAGCAGCGTAGCAGGGAATAGCAATCAGCCCCAGCATTTT. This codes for CASSVAGNSNQPQHF.

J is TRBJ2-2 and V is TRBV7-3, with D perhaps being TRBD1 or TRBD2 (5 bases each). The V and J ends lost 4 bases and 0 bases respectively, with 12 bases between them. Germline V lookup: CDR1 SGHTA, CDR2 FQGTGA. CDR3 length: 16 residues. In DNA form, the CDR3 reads TGTGCCAGCAGCTCGCAAGGGACCGCGAACACCGGGGAGCTGTTTTTT. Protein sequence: CASSSQGTANTGELFF.

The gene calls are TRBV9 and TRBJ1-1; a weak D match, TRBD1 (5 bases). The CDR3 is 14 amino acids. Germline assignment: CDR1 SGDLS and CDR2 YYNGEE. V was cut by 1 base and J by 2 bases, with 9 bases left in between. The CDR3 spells CASSVTRDNTEAFF. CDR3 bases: TGTGCCAGCAGCGTAACCAGGGACAACACTGAAGCTTTCTTT.

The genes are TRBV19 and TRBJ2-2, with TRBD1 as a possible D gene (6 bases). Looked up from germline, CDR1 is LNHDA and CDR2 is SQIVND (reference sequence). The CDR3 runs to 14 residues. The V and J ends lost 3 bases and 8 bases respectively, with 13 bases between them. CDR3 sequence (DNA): TGTGCCAGTAGTATCTCACAGGGTTCAGGGGAGCTGTTTTTT. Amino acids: CASSISQGSGELFF.

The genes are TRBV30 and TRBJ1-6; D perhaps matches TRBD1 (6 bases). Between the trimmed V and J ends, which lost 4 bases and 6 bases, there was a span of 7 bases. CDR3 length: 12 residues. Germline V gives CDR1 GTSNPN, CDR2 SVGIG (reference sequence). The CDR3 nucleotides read TGTGCCTGGAAACAGGGTAATTCACCCCTCCACTTT. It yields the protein CAWKQGNSPLHF.

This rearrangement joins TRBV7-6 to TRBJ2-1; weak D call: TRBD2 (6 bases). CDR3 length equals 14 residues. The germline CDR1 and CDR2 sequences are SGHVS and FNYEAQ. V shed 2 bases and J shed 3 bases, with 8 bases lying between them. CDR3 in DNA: TGTGCCAGCAGCTTAAGGCGGGACTACAATGAGCAGTTCTTC. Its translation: CASSLRRDYNEQFF.

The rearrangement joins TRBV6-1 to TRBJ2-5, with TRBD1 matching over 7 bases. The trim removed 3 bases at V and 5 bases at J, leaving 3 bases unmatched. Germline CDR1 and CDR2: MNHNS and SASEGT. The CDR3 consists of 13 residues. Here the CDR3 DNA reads TGTGCCAGCAGTGACATACAGGGGGAGACCCAGTACTTC. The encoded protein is CASSDIQGETQYF.

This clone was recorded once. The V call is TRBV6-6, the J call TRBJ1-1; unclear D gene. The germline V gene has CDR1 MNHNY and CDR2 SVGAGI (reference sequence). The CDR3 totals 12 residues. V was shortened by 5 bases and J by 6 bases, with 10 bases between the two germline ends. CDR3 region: CASSPTRAEAFF. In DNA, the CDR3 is TGTGCCAGCAGTCCCACGCGGGCTGAAGCTTTCTTT.

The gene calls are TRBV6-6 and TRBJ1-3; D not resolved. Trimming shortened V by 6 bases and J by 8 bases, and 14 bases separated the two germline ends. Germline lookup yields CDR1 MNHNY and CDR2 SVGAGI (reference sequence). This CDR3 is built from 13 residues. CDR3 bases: TGTGCCAGCAGCCCCCGTTTGGAGGACACCATATATTTT. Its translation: CASSPRLEDTIYF.

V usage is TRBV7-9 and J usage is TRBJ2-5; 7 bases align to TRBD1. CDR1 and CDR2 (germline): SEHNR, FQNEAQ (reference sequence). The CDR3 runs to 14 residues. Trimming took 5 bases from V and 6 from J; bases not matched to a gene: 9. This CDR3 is CASSNRQGVKTQYF. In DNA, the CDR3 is TGTGCCAGCAGCAACCGACAGGGAGTGAAGACCCAGTACTTC. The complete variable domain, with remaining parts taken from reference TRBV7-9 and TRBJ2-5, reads DTGVSQNPRHKITKRGQNVTFRCDPISEHNRLYWYRQTLGQGPEFLTYFQNEAQLEKSRLLSDRFSAERPKGSFSTLEIQRTEQGDSAMYLCASSNRQGVKTQYFGPGTRLLVL.

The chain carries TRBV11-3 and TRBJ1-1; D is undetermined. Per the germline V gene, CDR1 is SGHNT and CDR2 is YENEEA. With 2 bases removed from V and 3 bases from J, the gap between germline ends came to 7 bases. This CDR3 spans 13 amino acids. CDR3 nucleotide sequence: TGTGCCAGCAGCTTACGGCAGGACACTGAAGCTTTCTTT. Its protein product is CASSLRQDTEAFF.

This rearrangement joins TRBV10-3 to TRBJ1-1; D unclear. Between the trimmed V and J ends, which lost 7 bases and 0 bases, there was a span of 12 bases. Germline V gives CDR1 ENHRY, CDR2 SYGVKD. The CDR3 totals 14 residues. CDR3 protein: CAIKLNGVNTEAFF. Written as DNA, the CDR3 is TGTGCCATCAAGCTTAACGGCGTGAACACTGAAGCTTTCTTT.

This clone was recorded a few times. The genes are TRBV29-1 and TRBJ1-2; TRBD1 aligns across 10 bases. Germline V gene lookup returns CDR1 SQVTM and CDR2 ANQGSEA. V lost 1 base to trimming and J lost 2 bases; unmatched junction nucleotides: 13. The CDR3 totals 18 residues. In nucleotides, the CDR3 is TGCAGCGTTGAAGGGGCCAGGGGACAGGGGACGACAAACTATGGCTACACCTTC. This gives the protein CSVEGARGQGTTNYGYTF.

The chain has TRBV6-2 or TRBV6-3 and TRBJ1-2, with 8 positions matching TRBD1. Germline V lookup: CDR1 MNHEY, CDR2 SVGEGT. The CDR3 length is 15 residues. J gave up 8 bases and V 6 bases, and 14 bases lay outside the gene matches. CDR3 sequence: CASSPTGQGLWGYTF. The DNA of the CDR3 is TGTGCCAGCAGCCCTACTGGACAGGGCCTCTGGGGCTACACCTTC.

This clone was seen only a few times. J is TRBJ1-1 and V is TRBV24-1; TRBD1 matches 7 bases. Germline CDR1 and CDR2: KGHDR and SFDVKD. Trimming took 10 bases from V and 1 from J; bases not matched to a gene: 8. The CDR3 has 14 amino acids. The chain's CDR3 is CATSSGGKNTEAFF. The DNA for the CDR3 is TGTGCCACAAGCTCAGGGGGAAAGAACACTGAAGCTTTCTTT.

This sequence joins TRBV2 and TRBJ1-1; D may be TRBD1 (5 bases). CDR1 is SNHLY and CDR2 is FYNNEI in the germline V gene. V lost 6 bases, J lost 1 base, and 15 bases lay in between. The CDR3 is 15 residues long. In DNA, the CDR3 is TGTGCCAGCAGAGGTATGGGACCGAAGAACACTGAAGCTTTCTTT. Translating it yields CASRGMGPKNTEAFF.

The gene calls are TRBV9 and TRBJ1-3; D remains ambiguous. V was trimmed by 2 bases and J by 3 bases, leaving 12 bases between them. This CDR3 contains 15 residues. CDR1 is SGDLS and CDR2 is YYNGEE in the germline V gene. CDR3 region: CASSVGSKGGNTIYF. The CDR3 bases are TGTGCCAGCAGCGTGGGATCGAAAGGTGGAAACACCATATATTTT.